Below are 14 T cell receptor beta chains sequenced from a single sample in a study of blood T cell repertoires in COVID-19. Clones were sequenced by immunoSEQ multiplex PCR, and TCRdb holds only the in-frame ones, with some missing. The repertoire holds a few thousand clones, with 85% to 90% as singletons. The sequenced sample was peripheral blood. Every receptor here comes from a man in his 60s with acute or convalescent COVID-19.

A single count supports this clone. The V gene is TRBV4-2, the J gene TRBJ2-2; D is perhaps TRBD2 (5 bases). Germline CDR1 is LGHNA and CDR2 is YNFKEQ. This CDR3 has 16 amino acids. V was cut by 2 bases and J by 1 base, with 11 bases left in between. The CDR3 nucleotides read TGTGCCAGCAGCCAAATTGGCAGCGGGAACACCGGGGAGCTGTTTTTT. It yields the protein CASSQIGSGNTGELFF.

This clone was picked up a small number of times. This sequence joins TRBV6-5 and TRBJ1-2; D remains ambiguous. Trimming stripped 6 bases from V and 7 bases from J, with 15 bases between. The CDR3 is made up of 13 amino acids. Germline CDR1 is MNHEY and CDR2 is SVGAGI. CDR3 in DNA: TGTGCCAGCAGAGAGGCGGCCGGCGGTGGCTACACCTTC. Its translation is CASREAAGGGYTF.

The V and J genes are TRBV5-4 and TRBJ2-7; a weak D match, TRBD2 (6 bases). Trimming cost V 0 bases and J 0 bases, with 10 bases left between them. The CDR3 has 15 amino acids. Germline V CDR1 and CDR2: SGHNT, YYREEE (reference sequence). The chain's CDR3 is CASSLAGGFSYEQYF. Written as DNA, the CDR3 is TGTGCCAGCAGCTTGGCCGGGGGTTTCTCCTACGAGCAGTACTTC.

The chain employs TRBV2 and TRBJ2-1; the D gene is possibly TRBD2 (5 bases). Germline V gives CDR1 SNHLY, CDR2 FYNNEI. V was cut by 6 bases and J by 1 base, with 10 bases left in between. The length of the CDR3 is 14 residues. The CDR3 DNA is TGTGCCAGCAGGGAGGATGCATCCTACAATGAGCAGTTCTTC. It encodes CASREDASYNEQFF. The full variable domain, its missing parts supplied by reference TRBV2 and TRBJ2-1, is EPEVTQTPSHQVTQMGQEVILRCVPISNHLYFYWYRQILGQKVEFLVSFYNNEISEKSEIFDDQFSVERPDGSNFTLKIRSTKLEDSAMYFCASREDASYNEQFFGPGTRLTVL.

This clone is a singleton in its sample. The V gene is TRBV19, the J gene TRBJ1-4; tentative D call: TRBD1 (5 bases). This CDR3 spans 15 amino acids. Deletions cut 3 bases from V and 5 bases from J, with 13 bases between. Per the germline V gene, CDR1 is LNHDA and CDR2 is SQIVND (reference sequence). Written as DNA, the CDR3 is TGTGCCAGTAGTATTGGAGCAGGGATAAATGAAAAACTGTTTTTT. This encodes CASSIGAGINEKLFF.

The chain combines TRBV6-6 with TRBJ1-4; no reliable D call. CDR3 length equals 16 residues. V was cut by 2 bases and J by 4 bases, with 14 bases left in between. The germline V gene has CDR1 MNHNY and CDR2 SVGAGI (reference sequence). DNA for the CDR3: TGTGCCAGCAGTTACCCGCACGGAGGGAGTAATGAAAAACTGTTTTTT. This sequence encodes CASSYPHGGSNEKLFF.

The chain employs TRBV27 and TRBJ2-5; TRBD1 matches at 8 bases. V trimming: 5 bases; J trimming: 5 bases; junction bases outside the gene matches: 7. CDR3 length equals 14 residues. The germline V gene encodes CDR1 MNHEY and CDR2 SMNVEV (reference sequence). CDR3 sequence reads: CASSPDRGWETQYF. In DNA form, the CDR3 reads TGTGCCAGCAGTCCAGACAGGGGATGGGAGACCCAGTACTTC.

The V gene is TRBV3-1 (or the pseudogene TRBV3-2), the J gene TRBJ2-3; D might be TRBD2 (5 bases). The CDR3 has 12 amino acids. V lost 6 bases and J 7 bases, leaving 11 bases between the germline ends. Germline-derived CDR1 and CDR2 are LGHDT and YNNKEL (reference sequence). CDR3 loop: CASRDGVYTQYF. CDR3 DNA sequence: TGTGCCAGCAGAGACGGGGTTTATACGCAGTATTTT.

The CDR3 nucleotides are TGTGCCATCAGCGGGACTAGCGGGGTCAATTATGAGCAGTTCTTC. Its protein is CAISGTSGVNYEQFF. The chain has TRBV10-3 and TRBJ2-1; 13 positions match TRBD2. V lost 6 bases to trimming and J lost 8 bases; unmatched junction nucleotides: 7. The CDR3 spans 15 residues. Per germline, CDR1 ENHRY and CDR2 SYGVKD.

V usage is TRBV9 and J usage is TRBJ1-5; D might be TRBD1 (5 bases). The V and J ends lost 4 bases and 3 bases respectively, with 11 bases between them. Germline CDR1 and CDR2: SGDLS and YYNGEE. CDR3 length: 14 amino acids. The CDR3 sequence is CASSPAGNNQPQHF. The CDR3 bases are TGTGCCAGCAGCCCCGCAGGGAACAATCAGCCCCAGCATTTT.

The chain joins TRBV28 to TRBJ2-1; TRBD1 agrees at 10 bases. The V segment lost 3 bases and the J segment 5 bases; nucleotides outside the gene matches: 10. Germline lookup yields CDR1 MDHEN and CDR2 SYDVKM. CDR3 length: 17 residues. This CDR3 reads CASSFRDRGRPHNEQFF. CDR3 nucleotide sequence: TGTGCCAGCAGTTTTCGGGACAGGGGCCGGCCCCACAATGAGCAGTTCTTC.

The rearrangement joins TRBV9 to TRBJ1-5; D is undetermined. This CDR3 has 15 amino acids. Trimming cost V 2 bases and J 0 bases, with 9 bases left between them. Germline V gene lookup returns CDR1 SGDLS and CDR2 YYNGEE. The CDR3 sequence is CASSVNSLSNQPQHF. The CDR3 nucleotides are TGTGCCAGCAGCGTCAACAGCCTTAGCAATCAGCCCCAGCATTTT.

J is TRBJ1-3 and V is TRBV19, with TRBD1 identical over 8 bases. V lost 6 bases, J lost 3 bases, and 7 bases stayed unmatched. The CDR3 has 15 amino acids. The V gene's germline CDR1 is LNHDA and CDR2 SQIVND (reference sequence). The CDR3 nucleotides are TGTGCCAGTAGCTACAACGGACAGGGTGGAAACACCATATATTTT. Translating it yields CASSYNGQGGNTIYF.

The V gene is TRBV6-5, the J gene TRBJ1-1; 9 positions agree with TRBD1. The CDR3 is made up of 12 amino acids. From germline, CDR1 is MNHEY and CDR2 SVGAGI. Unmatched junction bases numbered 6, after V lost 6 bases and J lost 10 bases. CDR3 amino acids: CASRPDRGGAFF. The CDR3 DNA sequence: TGTGCCAGCAGGCCCGACAGGGGGGGAGCTTTCTTT.